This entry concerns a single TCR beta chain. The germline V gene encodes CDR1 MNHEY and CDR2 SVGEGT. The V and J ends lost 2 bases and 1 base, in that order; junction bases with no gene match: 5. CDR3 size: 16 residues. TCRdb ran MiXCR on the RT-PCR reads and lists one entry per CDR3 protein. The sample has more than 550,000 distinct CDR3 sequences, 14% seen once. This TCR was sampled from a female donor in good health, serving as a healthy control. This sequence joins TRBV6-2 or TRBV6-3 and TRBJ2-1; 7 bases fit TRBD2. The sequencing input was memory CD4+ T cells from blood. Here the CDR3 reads CASSYTGLGSYNEQFF. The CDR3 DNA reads TGTGCCAGCAGTTACACTGGACTAGGGTCCTACAATGAGCAGTTCTTC.